The sequence of this T cell receptor (beta chain) was determined in a study of blood T cell repertoires in COVID-19 (dated by TCRdb to about 2020). With regard to the full study: The collaborator samples originated in the United States, Italy and Spain and spanned the acute and convalescent phases of COVID-19. A freely available public database, intended as a resource for researchers studying the immune response to SARS-CoV-2, is where the repertoires were released. Deeply sampled blood TCRbeta repertoires from subjects exposed to, actively infected with, or recovered from COVID-19 were included in the dataset. Samples were obtained from the ongoing ImmuneRACE study (first 160 participants) and from roughly 1,300 subjects provided by 6 global collaborators. Where available, HLA class I and class II types were taken from metadata supplied by the sample provider and were not determined by assay-based typing. Sample metadata almost always included a de-identified subject ID, COVID-19 status, age in years and sex. The prospective study material was composed of cDNA or gDNA derived from T cells, B-cell-depleted T cells, or PBMCs.

Details on this clone: Its antigen specificity is not known. No much larger clone is present one base from it, and per-base qualities are unavailable.

TCRbeta CDR3 regions were amplified from genomic DNA by means of the immunoSEQ Assay, a bias-controlled multiplex PCR. As for the original processing: The number of nucleated cells in each sample was estimated from the amplification of reference gene primers within the assay. To quantify the absolute abundance of each unique TCRbeta CDR3 rearrangement, sequence reads were collapsed and filtered. For each sample, productive Simpson clonality was calculated as the square root of Simpson's diversity index across productive rearrangements. Entries here come from immuneACCESS through TCRdb and include only in-frame sequences with V and J called. Some clones fail to appear in such tables; in the studies checked, an unresolved V gene covers under half of the shortfall, and the cause of the remainder is unknown. The V and J calls and clone size come from that table; D and trimming were worked out from the DNA. The sample records about 250,000 clones, approximately 90% of which are singletons. Of the sample, around 3% is held by the ten largest clones.

The collaborating institutions used their own protocols to collect whole blood in K2EDTA tubes. For TCRbeta analysis, collaborator samples were shipped as frozen whole blood, as isolated PBMCs, or as DNA extracted from either sample type. Overall results and qualifications from the work: Clinical and demographic metadata were provided uncurated, with the amount varying by source and participant.

From the germline V gene, CDR1 is SNHLY and CDR2 is FYNNEI. Relative to germline, V is 8 bases shorter and J is 1 base shorter, with 21 bases between their ends. The CDR3 numbers 17 residues from cysteine through phenylalanine. The DNA shown is the 51-base CDR3, in frame from base 1. This receptor was identified in a man younger than 35 with active or convalescent COVID-19. The chain is made from TRBV2 and TRBJ1-5, with the D gene uncertain. The sequencing sample was made of peripheral blood. The nucleotides read TGTGCCAGCCAGAAAGTTCCCGGTTCGGGAAGCAATCAGCCCCAGCATTTT. The translation is CASQKVPGSGSNQPQHF.